These 19 T cell receptor beta chains originate from one sample sequenced in a study of immune evolution from preneoplasia to lung adenocarcinoma. Assay used: immunoSEQ multiplex PCR; TCRdb lists only in-frame clones, some missing. The sample includes 3,700 or so clones, 82% of them seen just once. Sequencing input: FFPE invasive lung adenocarcinoma tissue. These receptors originate from a person in their 70s with invasive lung adenocarcinoma.

The J gene is TRBJ2-5, the V gene TRBV11-3; D is perhaps TRBD1 (6 bases). This CDR3 comprises 16 residues. The germline V and J ends were trimmed by 1 base and 5 bases, with 17 bases remaining between them. CDR1 is SGHNT and CDR2 is YENEEA in the germline V gene. CDR3 sequence (DNA): TGTGCCAGCAGCTTAGTGATGGGGGCAAGCAGGGAGACCCAGTACTTC. The encoded protein is CASSLVMGASRETQYF. Full variable domain (remainder filled in from reference TRBV11-3 and TRBJ2-5): EAGVVQSPRYKIIEKKQPVAFWCNPISGHNTLYWYLQNLGQGPELLIRYENEEAVDDSQLPKDRFSAERLKGVDSTLKIQPAELGDSAVYLCASSLVMGASRETQYFGPGTRLLVL.

The chain couples TRBV11-2 to TRBJ2-7; D call uncertain. Germline V gene sequence: CDR1 SGHAT, CDR2 FQNNGV. The CDR3 is 14 residues long. Trimming shortened V by 5 bases and J by 0 bases, and 11 bases separated the two germline ends. CDR3: CASSVGHSSYEQYF. CDR3 bases: TGTGCCAGCAGCGTGGGCCACAGCTCCTACGAGCAGTACTTC.

This chain joins TRBV2 and TRBJ2-2, with 13 bases matching TRBD2. Germline CDR1 and CDR2: SNHLY and FYNNEI. CDR3 size: 17 residues. V trimming: 7 bases; J trimming: 1 base; junction bases outside the gene matches: 6. The CDR3, as DNA: TGTGCCAGCACCGGACTAGCGGGAGAAATGAACACCGGGGAGCTGTTTTTT. This codes for CASTGLAGEMNTGELFF.

The J gene is TRBJ2-1, the V gene TRBV4-1, with 9 bases fitting TRBD1. The CDR3 spans 18 residues. Germline V gene sequence: CDR1 MGHRA, CDR2 YSYEKL. V shed 1 base, J shed 1 base, and the junction held 8 bases outside the gene matches. The CDR3 sequence is CASSQGQGGATSYNEQFF. CDR3 DNA sequence: TGCGCCAGCAGCCAAGGACAGGGGGGCGCGACGTCCTACAATGAGCAGTTCTTC.

The V gene is TRBV9, the J gene TRBJ2-3, with 10 nucleotides matching TRBD1. This CDR3 has 16 amino acids. CDR1 is SGDLS and CDR2 is YYNGEE in the germline V gene. J lost 3 bases, V lost 1 base, and 5 bases had no gene match. CDR3 in amino acids: CASSVSGTGVTDTQYF. The CDR3 DNA is TGTGCCAGCAGCGTATCCGGGACAGGGGTGACAGATACGCAGTATTTT.

The V gene is TRBV9, the J gene TRBJ2-3, with 13 bases lining up with TRBD2. The CDR3 totals 17 residues. V lost 2 bases to trimming and J lost 2 bases; unmatched junction nucleotides: 5. CDR1 SGDLS and CDR2 YYNGEE come from the germline V gene. The CDR3 coding sequence is TGTGCCAGCAGCGTCGGGACTAGCGGGAAGATCACAGATACGCAGTATTTT. It specifies CASSVGTSGKITDTQYF.

This clone was detected only once. The V call is TRBV5-5, the J call TRBJ2-7; tentatively, D is TRBD2 (5 bases). Trimming left V 7 bases short and J 6 bases short, with 20 bases between. Per germline, CDR1 SGHKS and CDR2 YYEKEE (reference sequence). The CDR3 loop spans 14 amino acids. The CDR3 loop reads CASSLEDSFGEQYF. The CDR3 DNA follows: TGTGCCAGCTCCTTGGAGGATAGTTTTGGCGAGCAGTACTTC.

This chain links TRBV6-6 with TRBJ1-5; D remains ambiguous. V lost 8 bases and J lost 0, with 17 bases in between. The CDR3 covers 16 residues. CDR1 MNHNY and CDR2 SVGAGI come from the germline V gene (reference sequence). The CDR3 spells CASENLAGDSNQPQHF. The DNA of the CDR3 is TGTGCCAGCGAAAACCTGGCTGGAGATAGCAATCAGCCCCAGCATTTT.

This clone was counted a single time. The chain joins TRBV5-6 to TRBJ2-2; the D gene is possibly TRBD1 (7 bases). The germline V gene has CDR1 SGHDT and CDR2 YYEEEE. The CDR3 spans 15 residues. Trimming shortened V by 3 bases and J by 1 base, and 10 bases separated the two germline ends. The CDR3 sequence is CASSWGDRNTGELFF. The CDR3 nucleotides are TGTGCCAGCAGCTGGGGGGACAGGAACACCGGGGAGCTGTTTTTT.

The rearrangement uses TRBV5-1 and TRBJ2-1; D is perhaps TRBD1 (5 bases). Trimming left V 3 bases short and J 3 bases short, with 7 bases between. Germline assignment: CDR1 SGHRS and CDR2 YFSETQ. This CDR3 spans 13 amino acids. The chain's CDR3 is CASSSGNYNEQFF. Here the CDR3 DNA reads TGCGCCAGCAGCTCAGGGAACTACAATGAGCAGTTCTTC.

V gene TRBV18 combines with J gene TRBJ2-6; 7 bases map to TRBD1. Germline assignment: CDR1 KGHSH and CDR2 LQKENI. V lost 5 bases, J lost 0 bases, and 7 bases stayed unmatched. CDR3 length equals 17 residues. The CDR3 coding sequence is TGTGCCAGCTCATCCGGACAGGTTAGCTCTGGGGCCAACGTCCTGACTTTC. Protein: CASSSGQVSSGANVLTF.

This clone was found a few times. The rearrangement uses TRBV7-3 and TRBJ2-7; tentatively, D is TRBD2 (6 bases). Deletions cut 5 bases from V and 1 base from J, with 15 bases between. The CDR3 runs 15 residues. Germline V lookup: CDR1 SGHTA, CDR2 FQGTGA. CDR3 loop: CASSPGGGASYEQYF. CDR3 in DNA: TGTGCCAGCAGCCCCGGAGGAGGGGCGTCCTACGAGCAGTACTTC.

CDR3 nucleotides: TGTGCCAGCTTCGGACCGGACTACGAGCAGTACTTC. As protein: CASFGPDYEQYF. The gene calls are TRBV6-1 and TRBJ2-7; the D is unclear. The CDR3 is 12 residues long. Germline V lookup: CDR1 MNHNS, CDR2 SASEGT. V lost 8 bases, J lost 3 bases, and 11 bases lay in between.

Only a few counts were recorded for this clone. The CDR3 DNA follows: TGCGCCAGCAGCTTGGAGGAGGAGACCCAGTACTTC. It encodes CASSLEEETQYF. This rearrangement joins TRBV5-1 to TRBJ2-5, with D uncertain. The germline gives CDR1 SGHRS, CDR2 YFSETQ. V dropped 0 bases and J dropped 5 bases, with 5 bases sitting between them. CDR3 length: 12 residues.

Of note for this clone: This sample includes further DNA sequences coding for the same CDR3. The gene calls are TRBV19 and TRBJ2-3; 10 bases map to TRBD2. The CDR3 has 21 residues. Unmatched junction bases numbered 20, after V lost 3 bases and J lost 2 bases. Germline CDR1 is LNHDA and CDR2 is SQIVND (reference sequence). This CDR3 is CASSMGHPTGALAGDTDTQYF. The CDR3 coding sequence is TGTGCCAGTAGTATGGGACATCCGACAGGGGCCCTAGCGGGGGACACAGATACGCAGTATTTT.

This clone was picked up a small number of times. J is TRBJ1-5 and V is TRBV28; D is unresolved. The CDR3 is made up of 12 amino acids. With 0 bases removed from V and 7 bases from J, the gap between germline ends came to 4 bases. Germline CDR1 MDHEN, CDR2 SYDVKM. The DNA for the CDR3 is TGTGCCAGCAGTTTATGGGGACAGCCCCAGCATTTT. Protein product: CASSLWGQPQHF.

The chain has TRBV5-4 and TRBJ2-7; a weak D match, TRBD2 (7 bases). Germline values: CDR1 SGHNT, CDR2 YYREEE (reference sequence). V was shortened by 4 bases and J by 2 bases, with 16 bases between the two germline ends. The CDR3 extends over 15 amino acids. CDR3 sequence: CASSPGGGRTYEQYF. The DNA for the CDR3 is TGTGCCAGCAGCCCGGGGGGCGGTAGGACCTACGAGCAGTACTTC.

The rearrangement joins TRBV27 to TRBJ2-7; D gene unclear. CDR3 length equals 14 residues. Germline-derived CDR1 and CDR2 are MNHEY and SMNVEV (reference sequence). V was cut by 0 bases and J by 1 base, with 7 bases left in between. In nucleotides, the CDR3 is TGTGCCAGCAGTTTATCACAGCTTTCCTACGAGCAGTACTTC. Protein product: CASSLSQLSYEQYF.

The V call is TRBV11-3, the J call TRBJ2-1, with D tentatively TRBD2 (5 bases). V was cut by 2 bases and J by 5 bases, with 19 bases left in between. The CDR3 is 17 residues long. CDR1 and CDR2 (germline): SGHNT, YENEEA. The CDR3 DNA is TGTGCCAGCAGCTTAACCCTACTAGGACGCGAAGACAATGAGCAGTTCTTC. Translating gives CASSLTLLGREDNEQFF.